The 8 T cell receptor beta chains below all came from one sample that was sequenced in a study of the immune and genomic landscape of osteosarcoma. Poor-prognosis osteosarcoma patients supplied post-treatment primary, local recurrence and metastasis tumor specimens. The method was immunoSEQ multiplex PCR; TCRdb's version includes in-frame clones alone and lacks a portion of them. The table includes about 6,200 clones, roughly two thirds detected once. Sequencing was carried out using osteosarcoma tumor tissue from the lung. Receptors originate from a human donor with osteosarcoma.

The V call is TRBV19, the J call TRBJ1-5; perhaps TRBD1 as D (5 bases). The V gene lost 1 base and the J gene lost 0 bases, with 10 bases spanning the gap. The CDR3 contains 16 residues. CDR1 is LNHDA and CDR2 is SQIVND in the germline V gene (reference sequence). CDR3 protein: CASSIGRGNSNQPQHF. CDR3 nucleotides: TGTGCCAGTAGTATAGGTAGGGGAAATAGCAATCAGCCCCAGCATTTT.

The table lists this clone with a few counts. V gene TRBV25-1 combines with J gene TRBJ1-1; D possibly corresponds to TRBD1 (5 bases). Looked up from germline, CDR1 is MGHDK and CDR2 is SYGVNS. Trimming pared 1 base from V and 4 bases from J, leaving 13 bases between. The CDR3 consists of 15 residues. The CDR3 is CASSEFRAPGTEAFF. The CDR3 DNA reads TGTGCCAGCAGTGAATTCAGGGCGCCCGGCACTGAAGCTTTCTTT.

By share of the sample, this clone is medium-sized. The chain uses TRBV5-4 and TRBJ1-1; 8 bases are shared with TRBD1. CDR1 SGHNT and CDR2 YYREEE come from the germline V gene (reference sequence). The J segment lost 0 bases and the V segment lost 3 bases, leaving 7 bases of the junction unmatched. There are 16 residues in the CDR3. CDR3 sequence: CASSYTRGQMNTEAFF. The CDR3, as DNA: TGTGCCAGCAGCTATACCAGGGGGCAAATGAACACTGAAGCTTTCTTT.

The chain has TRBV7-2 and TRBJ2-1; TRBD2 might be the D (6 bases). With 8 bases removed from V and 3 bases from J, the gap between germline ends came to 14 bases. Germline CDR1 SGHTA, CDR2 FQGNSA. This CDR3 is built from 14 residues. The chain's CDR3 is CASATGLHYNEQFF. As DNA, the CDR3 is TGTGCCAGCGCGACGGGACTCCACTACAATGAGCAGTTCTTC.

The V call is TRBV7-8, the J call TRBJ2-7; D might be TRBD1 or TRBD2, each matching 5 bases. V lost 1 base to trimming and J lost 2 bases, with 9 bases between them. The CDR3 has 14 amino acids. CDR1 is SGHVS, CDR2 FQNEAQ, per germline. The CDR3 coding sequence is TGTGCCAGCAGCTTAGGGGACGGACCCTACGAGCAGTACTTC. It encodes CASSLGDGPYEQYF.

The V and J genes are TRBV6-5 and TRBJ2-7, with TRBD2 matching 8 bases. CDR1 and CDR2 (germline): MNHEY, SVGAGI. Trimming removed 5 bases from V and 4 bases from J; junction bases left unmatched: 7. CDR3 length: 14 amino acids. The CDR3 region is CASSPGTSRYEQYF. The CDR3, as DNA: TGTGCCAGCAGTCCCGGGACTAGTAGATACGAGCAGTACTTC.

This chain joins TRBV5-6 and TRBJ2-7; D not certain. The V and J ends lost 3 bases and 6 bases respectively, with 7 bases between them. Germline V gene sequence: CDR1 SGHDT, CDR2 YYEEEE. The CDR3 runs to 11 residues. CDR3 bases: TGTGCCAGCAGCTCACAAGGCGAGCAGTACTTC. The encoded protein is CASSSQGEQYF.

This clone has just a few counts. The gene calls are TRBV27 and TRBJ2-1, with 9 bases identical to TRBD2. The V gene end was trimmed by 5 bases and the J gene end by 6 bases; junction bases not matched to a gene: 2. CDR1 and CDR2 (germline): MNHEY, SMNVEV (reference sequence). The CDR3 spans 13 residues. The CDR3 is CASSPSGANEQFF. CDR3 coding DNA: TGTGCCAGCAGTCCTAGCGGGGCCAATGAGCAGTTCTTC.